This TCR beta chain came from a study of breast tumors, draining lymph nodes, adjacent tissues. Study-wide results and caveats: Findings are consistent with lymph node origin and intratumoral expansion of most tumor T cells. Compared with lymph nodes, tumors were less diverse; compared with nontumor tissue, more.

CDR3 length: 12 residues. The V gene lost 10 bases and the J gene lost 4 bases, with 13 bases spanning the gap. Axillary draining lymph nodes of breast cancer patients supplied the node samples. With regard to this clonotype: Antigen: not known. A read error may explain this, as a much larger clone is one base away.

In TCRdb, the multiplex PCR reads were re-called with MiXCR into one record per CDR3 protein. The sample has approximately 210,000 distinct CDR3 sequences, 30% to 35% seen once; the top ten hold approximately 4%. The sequence derives from a female donor with breast cancer. Some clones in this sample may be carry-over from other donors' samples. The chain is built from TRBV12-3 or TRBV12-4 and TRBJ1-2, with D tentatively TRBD1 (5 bases). Sequences were obtained from axillary lymph node tissue. CDR3 sequence reads: CATRFGGYGYTF. The CDR3 bases are TGTGCCACCCGATTCGGGGGCTATGGCTACACCTTC.